This T cell receptor (beta chain) was observed in a study of T-cell reconstitution after alpha-beta-depleted transplantation in children. This clonotype has at least ten counts. Unique molecular identifiers featured in how the TCRbeta library was prepared. TCRdb processed the PCR reads anew with MiXCR; each CDR3 protein has one entry. The sample holds roughly 200,000 distinct CDR3 sequences, roughly 7.5% seen once. V was clipped by 3 bases and J by 14 bases, with 17 bases between them. The CDR3 runs to 14 residues. Germline V CDR1 and CDR2: ENHRY, SYGVKD. The V call is TRBV10-3, the J call TRBJ1-6; D unresolved. Sample: PBMCs from the stem cell graft donor, taken from the stem cell graft. This receptor was obtained from a human donor who donated a stem cell graft to a child with Wiskott-Aldrich syndrome. The CDR3: CAISELGPSGTLHF. The CDR3, as DNA: TGTGCCATCAGTGAACTCGGTCCTTCGGGGACCCTCCACTTT.